This T cell receptor (beta chain) emerged from a study of blood T cell repertoires in COVID-19. Study background: PBMCs, B-cell-depleted T cells, or T cells were the source of the cDNA or gDNA that made up the material.

Clones were read by immunoSEQ multiplex PCR, and TCRdb kept only the in-frame ones, dropping some. The sample lists fewer than 350,000 clones; just over 85% were seen once. Participants reported their clinical history, and cohort assignment relied on those reports. This CDR3 is built from 12 residues. Germline V lookup: CDR1 SGHTA, CDR2 FQGNSA. Trimming shortened V by 5 bases and J by 10 bases, and 12 bases separated the two germline ends. This sequence was found in a woman aged 40-49 years with acute COVID-19. V is TRBV7-2 and J is TRBJ2-1; no clear D gene. Input material: PBMCs or T cells enriched from blood (not recorded which). The chain's CDR3 is CASSTLRVEQFF. The CDR3 coding sequence is TGTGCCAGCAGCACCCTCCGGGTCGAGCAGTTCTTC.